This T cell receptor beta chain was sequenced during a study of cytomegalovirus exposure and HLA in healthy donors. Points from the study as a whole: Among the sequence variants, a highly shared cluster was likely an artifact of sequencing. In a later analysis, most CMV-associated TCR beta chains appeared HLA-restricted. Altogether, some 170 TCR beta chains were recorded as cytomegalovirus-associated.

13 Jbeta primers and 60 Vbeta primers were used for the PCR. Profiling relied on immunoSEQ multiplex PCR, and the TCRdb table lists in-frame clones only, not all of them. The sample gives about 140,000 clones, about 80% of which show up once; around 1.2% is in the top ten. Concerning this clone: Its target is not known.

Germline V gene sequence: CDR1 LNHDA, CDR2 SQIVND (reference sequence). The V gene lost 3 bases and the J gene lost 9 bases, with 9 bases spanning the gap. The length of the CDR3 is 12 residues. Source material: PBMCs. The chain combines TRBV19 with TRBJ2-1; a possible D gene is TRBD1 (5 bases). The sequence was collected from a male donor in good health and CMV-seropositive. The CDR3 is CASSIPTGEQFF. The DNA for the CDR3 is TGTGCCAGTAGTATCCCAACAGGTGAGCAGTTCTTC.